The source of this T cell receptor (beta chain) is a study of T cells in Graves' hyperthyroidism and ophthalmopathy. Study-wide background: Before treatment of any kind, peripheral blood was taken at initial diagnosis.

TCR beta CDR3 region amplification was performed from RNA transcripts. With the HTBI primer set, the TCR CDR3 went through a first round of RT-PCR. MiXCR, applied by TCRdb to the multiplex PCR reads, yields one record per CDR3 protein. The table lists about 350,000 distinct CDR3 sequences, 11% to 15% of them singletons, with around 23% in the top ten. These patients, aged 18 to 65, had recently diagnosed hyperthyroidism lasting under 2 months. The PBMCs studied were ones that came from 8 to 10 ml fresh peripheral blood. This clonotype has at least ten counts. The CDR3 sequence is 14 residues long. Trimming removed 2 bases from V and 1 base from J, with 11 bases in between. Germline CDR1 and CDR2: DFQATT and SNEGSKA (reference sequence).

The source is a woman in her thirties with Graves' hyperthyroidism. The chain carries TRBV20-1 and TRBJ1-1, with D maybe TRBD1 (5 bases). Input material: blood. CDR3 DNA: TGCAGTGCTAGAATCTATGGGGGGAACACTGAAGCTTTCTTT. Its protein product is CSARIYGGNTEAFF.